The 22 T cell receptor beta chains given below trace back to one sample, sequenced in a study of shared clonotypes between healthy human individuals. The assay was immunoSEQ multiplex PCR, and TCRdb's table has in-frame clones only and misses some. This sample has about 1.5 million clones, with 98% found just once. Sequencing was done on a sample of naive CD4+ T cells sorted from blood. Specified subset: CD45RA+ positively selected. The receptors originated from a man aged 25-40 years in good health.

The J gene is TRBJ1-4, the V gene TRBV7-2; D is ambiguous. This CDR3 spans 14 amino acids. The V gene's germline CDR1 is SGHTA and CDR2 FQGNSA. V lost 1 base, J lost 4 bases, and 7 bases lay in between. The CDR3 sequence: CASSLVPSNEKLFF. The DNA for the CDR3 is TGTGCCAGCAGCTTAGTCCCAAGTAATGAAAAACTGTTTTTT.

This chain connects TRBV28 to TRBJ1-2; D ambiguous. The germline gives CDR1 MDHEN, CDR2 SYDVKM. The V gene lost 5 bases and the J gene lost 4 bases, with 14 bases spanning the gap. This CDR3 spans 14 amino acids. This CDR3 is CASSQSGISYGYTF. As DNA, the CDR3 is TGTGCCAGCAGTCAATCCGGGATCAGCTATGGCTACACCTTC.

The chain uses TRBV7-6 and TRBJ2-4; TRBD2 matches 9 bases. Germline V gene lookup returns CDR1 SGHVS and CDR2 FNYEAQ. The CDR3 covers 19 residues. The junction had 14 bases not matched to a gene; V was cut back by 5 bases and J by 0 bases. The CDR3 loop reads CASSEGLRREGLAKNIQYF. The CDR3 DNA sequence: TGTGCCAGCAGCGAGGGGCTGCGGCGGGAGGGATTAGCCAAAAACATTCAGTACTTC.

This clone has only one observation. The rearrangement links TRBV5-1 to TRBJ2-7, with D perhaps assigned TRBD1 or TRBD2 (5 bases each). Germline V gene lookup returns CDR1 SGHRS and CDR2 YFSETQ. V lost 4 bases and J 6 bases, leaving 20 bases between the germline ends. The CDR3 loop spans 15 amino acids. The CDR3 DNA sequence: TGCGCCAGCAGCACTGGGACGGCTCTCTGGGGCGAGCAGTACTTC. Translating gives CASSTGTALWGEQYF. Based on the CDR3 plus reference TRBV5-1 and TRBJ2-7, the full variable domain is KAGVTQTPRYLIKTRGQQVTLSCSPISGHRSVSWYQQTPGQGLQFLFEYFSETQRNKGNFPGRFSGRQFSNSRSEMNVSTLELGDSALYLCASSTGTALWGEQYFGPGTRLTVT.

The J gene is TRBJ2-1, the V gene TRBV20-1; D not certain. CDR3 length equals 11 residues. Germline loops: CDR1 DFQATT, CDR2 SNEGSKA (reference sequence). Trimming left V 4 bases short and J 8 bases short, with 9 bases between. The CDR3 DNA reads as TGCAGTGCTACCCTTTCCGATGAGCAGTTCTTC. Translating it yields CSATLSDEQFF.

The rearrangement joins TRBV5-1 to TRBJ2-7, with TRBD1 matching 9 bases. The CDR3 is 16 residues long. Germline-derived CDR1 and CDR2 are SGHRS and YFSETQ. Trimming took 0 bases from V and 0 from J; bases not matched to a gene: 4. CDR3 DNA sequence: TGCGCCAGCAGCTTGGACGGACAGGGGCTCTCCTACGAGCAGTACTTC. Its protein product is CASSLDGQGLSYEQYF.

In its sample, this clone was seen once. This chain links TRBV29-1 with TRBJ2-5; 8 nucleotides agree with TRBD2. This CDR3 region has 17 residues. The V gene end was trimmed by 4 bases and the J gene end by 5 bases; junction bases not matched to a gene: 18. Germline V gene data show CDR1 as SQVTM and CDR2 as ANQGSEA. CDR3 in amino acids: CSVVHQPPGRARETQYF. The CDR3 DNA reads TGCAGCGTTGTCCACCAACCCCCCGGGAGGGCCCGTGAGACCCAGTACTTC.

This chain connects TRBV2 to TRBJ2-2; the D is unclear. Trimming removed 7 bases at V and 5 bases at J, with 8 bases between. The CDR3 loop spans 12 amino acids. Germline-derived CDR1 and CDR2 are SNHLY and FYNNEI. CDR3 residues: CASTHRTGELFF. The CDR3 coding sequence is TGTGCCAGCACCCACCGAACCGGGGAGCTGTTTTTT.

The chain combines TRBV9 with TRBJ2-2; TRBD2 is a possible D gene (6 bases). The CDR3 loop spans 16 amino acids. Deletions cut 4 bases from V and 4 bases from J, with 17 bases between. Looked up from germline, CDR1 is SGDLS and CDR2 is YYNGEE. The CDR3 DNA follows: TGTGCCAGCAGCCCCCAGGTAGCGGTGGGCACCGGGGAGCTGTTTTTT. This encodes CASSPQVAVGTGELFF.

In this sample, this clone turned up once. The chain carries TRBV28 and TRBJ1-1, with 9 bases aligning to TRBD1. Trimming took 6 bases from V and 3 from J; bases not matched to a gene: 14. The length of the CDR3 is 17 residues. CDR1 is MDHEN and CDR2 is SYDVKM in the germline V gene. The CDR3 is CASRRPGQGRADTEAFF. The CDR3 nucleotides read TGTGCCAGCAGGCGACCGGGACAGGGTCGTGCGGACACTGAAGCTTTCTTT.

CDR3 nucleotides: TGTGCCAGCTCACCACTTAGACAGGGGGCTATCTACAATGAGCAGTTCTTC. This codes for CASSPLRQGAIYNEQFF. This chain links TRBV18 with TRBJ2-1; TRBD1 aligns across 10 bases. The CDR3 consists of 17 residues. Germline values: CDR1 KGHSH, CDR2 LQKENI. The V gene end was trimmed by 1 base and the J gene end by 3 bases; junction bases not matched to a gene: 6.

The chain joins TRBV7-9 to TRBJ1-5; 9 nucleotides match TRBD1. There are 17 residues in the CDR3. V trimming: 3 bases; J trimming: 3 bases; junction bases outside the gene matches: 9. Germline CDR1 SEHNR, CDR2 FQNEAQ (reference sequence). CDR3 amino acids: CASSFGPGQGYNQPQHF. The CDR3 DNA sequence: TGTGCCAGCAGCTTCGGCCCGGGACAGGGCTACAATCAGCCCCAGCATTTT.

V gene TRBV4-2 combines with J gene TRBJ2-2, with 9 bases aligning to TRBD1. Trimming took 1 base from V and 8 from J; bases not matched to a gene: 8. The CDR3 extends over 16 amino acids. The germline gives CDR1 LGHNA, CDR2 YNFKEQ. DNA for the CDR3: TGTGCCAGCAGCCAAGCTGACAGGGGGTACCCTGGGGAGCTGTTTTTT. Its protein is CASSQADRGYPGELFF.

This clone was found once. This chain joins TRBV5-1 and TRBJ2-2; possible D gene TRBD1, 5 bases. Germline V CDR1 and CDR2: SGHRS, YFSETQ. Trimming removed 4 bases at V and 6 bases at J, with 10 bases between. The CDR3 runs to 13 residues. As DNA, the CDR3 is TGCGCCAGCAGCCATCAGGGCCCCGGGGAGCTGTTTTTT. Protein sequence: CASSHQGPGELFF.

The chain is built from TRBV5-8 and TRBJ1-4; 10 positions match TRBD1. Looked up from germline, CDR1 is SGHTS and CDR2 is YDEGEE. J was trimmed by 7 bases and V by 4 bases; bases with no gene match: 4. The CDR3 runs to 14 residues. For the CDR3, the DNA is TGTGCCAGCAGCCCAGGGACAGGGGTTGAAAAACTGTTTTTT. Amino acid sequence: CASSPGTGVEKLFF.

The genes are TRBV5-4 and TRBJ2-1, with 8 bases lining up with TRBD2. CDR3 size: 11 residues. From germline, CDR1 is SGHNT and CDR2 YYREEE (reference sequence). V trimming: 4 bases; J trimming: 11 bases; junction bases outside the gene matches: 2. The CDR3: CASSGLAKQFF. The CDR3 DNA reads as TGTGCCAGCAGCGGACTAGCCAAGCAGTTCTTC.

The chain couples TRBV28 to TRBJ2-7; D call uncertain. The germline gives CDR1 MDHEN, CDR2 SYDVKM. CDR3 length equals 15 residues. Trimming pared 5 bases from V and 1 base from J, leaving 15 bases between. CDR3 residues: CASSPPSLHSYEQYF. In nucleotides, the CDR3 is TGTGCCAGCAGTCCGCCAAGCCTCCATTCCTACGAGCAGTACTTC.

V usage is TRBV11-2 and J usage is TRBJ2-7; D not resolved. V lost 1 base and J 5 bases, leaving 6 bases between the germline ends. Germline CDR1 reads SGHAT; CDR2 reads FQNNGV. CDR3 length equals 12 residues. The CDR3 reads CASSLGKHEQYF. The CDR3 coding sequence is TGTGCCAGCAGCTTAGGCAAACACGAGCAGTACTTC. Supplemented by reference TRBV11-2 and TRBJ2-7, the full variable domain reads EAGVAQSPRYKIIEKRQSVAFWCNPISGHATLYWYQQILGQGPKLLIQFQNNGVVDDSQLPKDRFSAERLKGVDSTLKIQPAKLEDSAVYLCASSLGKHEQYFGPGTRLTVT.

The rearrangement links TRBV7-9 to TRBJ2-2, with D perhaps matching TRBD2 (5 bases). The CDR3 is made up of 15 amino acids. Looked up from germline, CDR1 is SEHNR and CDR2 is FQNEAQ (reference sequence). The germline V and J ends were trimmed by 3 bases and 6 bases, with 14 bases remaining between them. CDR3 protein: CASSFGGGGPGELFF. CDR3 DNA sequence: TGTGCCAGCAGCTTTGGTGGAGGAGGACCCGGGGAGCTGTTTTTT.

The rearrangement uses TRBV18 and TRBJ2-7; D assignment may be TRBD1 or TRBD2 (7 bases each). This CDR3 comprises 14 residues. Germline loops: CDR1 KGHSH, CDR2 LQKENI. V lost 2 bases and J 4 bases, leaving 12 bases between the germline ends. The CDR3 bases are TGTGCCAGCTCACCAAACAGGGGAGGGTACGAGCAGTACTTC. Its protein product is CASSPNRGGYEQYF.

The chain recombines TRBV18 with TRBJ2-7; TRBD1 agrees at 7 bases. Germline CDR1 is KGHSH and CDR2 is LQKENI. The CDR3 spans 13 residues. Losses at the gene ends were 2 bases for V and 7 bases for J; bases not matched to a gene: 5. DNA of the CDR3: TGTGCCAGCTCACCAGACAGGGTGAGGGAGCAGTACTTC. Its protein product is CASSPDRVREQYF.

This rearrangement joins TRBV7-2 to TRBJ1-1; 8 bases are a match to TRBD1. CDR1 is SGHTA and CDR2 is FQGNSA in the germline V gene. The V gene end was trimmed by 5 bases and the J gene end by 5 bases; junction bases not matched to a gene: 13. The CDR3 is 16 residues long. The DNA of the CDR3 is TGTGCCAGCAGCCCTAAAGTCCCAGGGGGCTGGACTGAAGCTTTCTTT. Its protein product is CASSPKVPGGWTEAFF.